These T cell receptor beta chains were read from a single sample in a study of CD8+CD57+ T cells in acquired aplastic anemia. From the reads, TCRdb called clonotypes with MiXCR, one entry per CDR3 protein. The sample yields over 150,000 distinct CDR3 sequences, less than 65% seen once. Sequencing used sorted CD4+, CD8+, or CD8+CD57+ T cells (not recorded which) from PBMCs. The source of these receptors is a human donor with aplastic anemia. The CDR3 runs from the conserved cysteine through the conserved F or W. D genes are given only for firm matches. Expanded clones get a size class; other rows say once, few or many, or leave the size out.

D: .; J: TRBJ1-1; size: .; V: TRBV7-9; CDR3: CATYMENMNTEAFF; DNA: TGTGCCACCTACATGGAAAACATGAACACTGAAGCTTTCTTT
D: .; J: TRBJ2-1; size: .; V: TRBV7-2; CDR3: CASSTHILGSNEQFF; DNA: TGTGCCAGCAGCACCCACATCCTTGGATCTAATGAGCAGTTCTTC
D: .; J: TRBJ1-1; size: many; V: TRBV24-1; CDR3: CAARGRGNTEAFF; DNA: TGTGCCGCGCGGGGGCGGGGGAACACTGAAGCTTTCTTT
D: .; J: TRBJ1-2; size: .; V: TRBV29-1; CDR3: CSATGSAYGYTF; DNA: TGCAGCGCGACAGGTTCGGCCTATGGCTACACCTTC
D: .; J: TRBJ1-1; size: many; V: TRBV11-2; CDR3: CASLGIGGSPNTEAFF; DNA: TGTGCCAGCTTGGGGATCGGAGGGTCCCCCAACACTGAAGCTTTCTTT
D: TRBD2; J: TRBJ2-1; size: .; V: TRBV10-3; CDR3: CAARGGPGNEQSF; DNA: TGTGCCGCCCGGGGGGGCCCTGGAAATGAGCAGTCCTTC
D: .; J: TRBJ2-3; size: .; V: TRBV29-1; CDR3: CSVQGWRGRTDTQYF; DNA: TGCAGCGTACAGGGCTGGCGCGGGAGAACAGATACGCAGTATTTT
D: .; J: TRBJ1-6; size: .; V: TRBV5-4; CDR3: CASTDLSGNSPLHF; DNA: TGTGCCAGCACCGACCTCTCGGGTAATTCACCCCTCCACTTT
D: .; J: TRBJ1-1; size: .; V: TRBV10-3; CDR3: CAINRDNTEAFF; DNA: TGTGCCATCAATCGGGACAACACTGAAGCTTTCTTT
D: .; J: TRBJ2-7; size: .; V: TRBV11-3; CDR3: CASSLNGGNRGEQYF; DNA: TGTGCCAGCAGCCTAAACGGGGGAAACAGGGGCGAGCAGTACTTC
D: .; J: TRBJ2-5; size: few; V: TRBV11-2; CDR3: CASSLEGRSQETQYF; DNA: TGTGCCAGCAGCTTAGAGGGCAGGAGCCAAGAGACCCAGTACTTC
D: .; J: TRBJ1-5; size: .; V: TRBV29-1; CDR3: CSATGGGGQPQHF; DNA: TGCAGCGCAACGGGGGGGGGAGGACAGCCCCAGCATTTT
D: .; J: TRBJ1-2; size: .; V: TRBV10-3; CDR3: CAISPEGSGYTF; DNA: TGTGCCATCAGTCCAGAGGGGTCCGGCTACACCTTC
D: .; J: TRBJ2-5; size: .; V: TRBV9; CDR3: CASSVGPAGETQYF; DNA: TGTGCCAGCAGCGTAGGACCGGCAGGGGAGACCCAGTACTTC
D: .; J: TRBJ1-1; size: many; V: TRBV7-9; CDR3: CASSFTGEAFF; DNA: TGTGCCAGCAGCTTCACAGGGGAAGCTTTCTTT
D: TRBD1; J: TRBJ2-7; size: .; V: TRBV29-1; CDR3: CSMTGGPSYEQYF; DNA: TGCAGCATGACAGGGGGCCCCTCCTACGAGCAGTACTTC
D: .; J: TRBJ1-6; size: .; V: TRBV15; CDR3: CATSVRDDSYAPPHF; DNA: TGTGCCACCAGCGTGCGGGACGATAGTTATGCACCCCCCCACTTT
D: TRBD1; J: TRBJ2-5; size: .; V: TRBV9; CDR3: CASSLGGSWDQETQYF; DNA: TGTGCCAGCAGCTTAGGGGGCTCCTGGGACCAAGAGACCCAGTACTTC
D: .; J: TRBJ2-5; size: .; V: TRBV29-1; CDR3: CSGRPSQETQYF; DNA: TGCAGCGGGAGACCCTCACAAGAGACCCAGTACTTC
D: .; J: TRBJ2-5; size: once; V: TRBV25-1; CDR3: CASSVAGPLETQYF; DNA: TGTGCCAGCAGTGTAGCAGGACCGTTGGAGACCCAGTACTTC
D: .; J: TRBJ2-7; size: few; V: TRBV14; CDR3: CASSLGAGAEQYF; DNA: TGTGCCAGCAGCCTCGGGGCGGGGGCCGAGCAGTACTTC
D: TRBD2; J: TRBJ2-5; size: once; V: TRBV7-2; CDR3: CASSYGGETQYF; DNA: TGTGCCAGCAGCTACGGGGGGGAGACCCAGTACTTC
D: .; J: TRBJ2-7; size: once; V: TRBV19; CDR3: CASSMDGFRYEQYF; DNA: TGTGCCAGTAGTATGGACGGGTTTCGTTACGAGCAGTACTTC
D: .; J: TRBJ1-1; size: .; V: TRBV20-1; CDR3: CSALGLTEAFF; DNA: TGCAGTGCGCTGGGACTCACTGAAGCTTTCTTT
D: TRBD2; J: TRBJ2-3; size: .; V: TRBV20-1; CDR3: CSALLAGGVDTQYF; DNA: TGCAGTGCCTTACTGGCGGGGGGTGTGGATACGCAGTATTTT
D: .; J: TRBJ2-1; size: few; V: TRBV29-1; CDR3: CSVAWGNEQFF; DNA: TGCAGCGTGGCCTGGGGCAATGAGCAGTTCTTC
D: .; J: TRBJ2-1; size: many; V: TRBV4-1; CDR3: CASSQERGPYNEQFF; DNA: TGCGCCAGCAGCCAAGAACGGGGCCCTTACAATGAGCAGTTCTTC
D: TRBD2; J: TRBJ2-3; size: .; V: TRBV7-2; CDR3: CASSLLAGPRVDTQYF; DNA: TGTGCCAGCAGCTTACTAGCGGGACCGAGAGTGGATACGCAGTATTTT
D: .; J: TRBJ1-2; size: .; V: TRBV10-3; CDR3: CAISEVQLGNYGYTF; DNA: TGTGCCATCAGTGAGGTACAGCTTGGTAACTATGGCTACACCTTC
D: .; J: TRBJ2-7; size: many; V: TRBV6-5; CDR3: CASSYSSYSGEEQYF; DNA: TGTGCCAGCAGTTACTCGTCCTATTCTGGGGAGGAGCAGTACTTC
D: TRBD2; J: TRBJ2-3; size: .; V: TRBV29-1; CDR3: CSTEGAGVGWDTQYF; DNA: TGCAGCACCGAGGGAGCGGGGGTTGGGTGGGATACGCAGTATTTT
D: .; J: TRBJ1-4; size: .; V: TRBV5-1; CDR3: CASSPYPGGEGEKLFF; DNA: TGCGCCAGCAGCCCCTACCCCGGGGGCGAGGGAGAAAAACTGTTTTTT
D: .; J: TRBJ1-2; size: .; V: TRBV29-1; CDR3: CSVVSEFYGYTF; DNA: TGCAGCGTTGTGTCGGAGTTCTATGGCTACACCTTC
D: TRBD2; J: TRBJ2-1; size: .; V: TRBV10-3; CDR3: CAIRIGLAYYNEQFF; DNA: TGTGCCATCCGAATAGGACTAGCGTACTACAATGAGCAGTTCTTC
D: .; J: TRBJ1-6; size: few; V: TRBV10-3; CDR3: CAISGSGGNSPLHF; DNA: TGTGCCATCAGTGGCTCAGGCGGCAATTCACCCCTCCACTTT
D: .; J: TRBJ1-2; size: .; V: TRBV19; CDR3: CASSIKGGDRYGYTF; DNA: TGTGCCAGTAGTATAAAAGGCGGGGATCGGTATGGCTACACCTTC
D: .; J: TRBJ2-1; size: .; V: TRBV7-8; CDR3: CASSLGEGDAAYNEQFF; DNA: TGTGCCAGCAGCTTAGGGGAGGGGGACGCAGCCTACAATGAGCAGTTCTTC
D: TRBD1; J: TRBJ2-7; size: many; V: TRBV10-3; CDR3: CAISEPGTGLDEQYF; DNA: TGTGCCATCAGTGAGCCAGGGACAGGGCTTGACGAGCAGTACTTC
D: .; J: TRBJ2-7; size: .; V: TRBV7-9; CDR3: CASSSRTAAYEQYF; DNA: TGTGCCAGCAGCTCCCGGACAGCAGCCTACGAGCAGTACTTC
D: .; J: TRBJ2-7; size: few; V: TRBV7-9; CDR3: CASSLVLAYEQYF; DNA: TGTGCCAGCAGCTTAGTGCTGGCCTACGAGCAGTACTTC
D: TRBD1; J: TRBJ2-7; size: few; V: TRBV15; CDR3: CATSLGQGSYEQYF; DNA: TGTGCCACCAGCCTAGGACAGGGTTCCTACGAGCAGTACTTC
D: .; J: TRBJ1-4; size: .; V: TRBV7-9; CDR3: CASSIRGSSEKLFF; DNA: TGTGCCAGCAGCATACGTGGGTCCAGTGAAAAACTGTTTTTT
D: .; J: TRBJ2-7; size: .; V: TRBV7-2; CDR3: CASSLAPGVNYEQYF; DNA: TGTGCCAGCAGCTTAGCGCCCGGGGTCAACTACGAGCAGTACTTC
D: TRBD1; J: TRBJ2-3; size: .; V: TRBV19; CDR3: CASGQGGTDTQYF; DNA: TGTGCCAGCGGACAGGGCGGCACAGATACGCAGTATTTT
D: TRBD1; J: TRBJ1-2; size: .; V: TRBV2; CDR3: CASSERRDSSGYTF; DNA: TGTGCCAGCAGTGAAAGGCGGGACAGTTCAGGCTACACCTTC
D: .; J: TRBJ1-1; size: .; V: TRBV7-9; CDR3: CASSDSTAAEAFF; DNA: TGTGCCAGCAGCGATTCGACAGCAGCGGAAGCTTTCTTT
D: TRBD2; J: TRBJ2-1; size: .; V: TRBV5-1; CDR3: CASSLEGFSGNEQFF; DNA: TGCGCCAGCAGCTTAGAGGGATTTAGCGGGAATGAGCAGTTCTTC
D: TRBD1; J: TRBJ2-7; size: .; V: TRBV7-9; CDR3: CASSFVTGFFSEQYF; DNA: TGTGCCAGCAGCTTTGTGACAGGGTTCTTCTCCGAGCAGTACTTC
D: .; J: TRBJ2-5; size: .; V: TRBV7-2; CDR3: CASSLARQIQETQYF; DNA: TGTGCCAGCAGCTTAGCCAGACAGATCCAAGAGACCCAGTACTTC